Below, 3 T cell receptor beta chains from the same sample are listed, as sequenced in a study of blood T cell repertoires in COVID-19. Libraries were prepared by immunoSEQ multiplex PCR; TCRdb keeps only in-frame clonotypes and omits some of them. The repertoire holds about 190,000 clones, with approximately 91% as singletons. The sample taken for sequencing was peripheral blood. These receptor sequences come from a man in his forties or fifties with acute or convalescent COVID-19.

This clone occurred once. Here the CDR3 DNA reads TGCAGCGCGGACAGGGCTAACACTGAAGCTTTCTTT. Translation: CSADRANTEAFF. The chain couples TRBV29-1 to TRBJ1-1, with 8 bases that match TRBD1. Unmatched junction bases numbered 3, after V lost 7 bases and J lost 2 bases. The CDR3 is 12 amino acids. CDR1 SQVTM and CDR2 ANQGSEA come from the germline V gene.

V and J are TRBV27 and TRBJ2-3; possible D gene TRBD1, 6 bases. Looked up from germline, CDR1 is MNHEY and CDR2 is SMNVEV (reference sequence). V was shortened by 7 bases and J by 3 bases, with 17 bases between the two germline ends. This CDR3 contains 15 residues. This chain's CDR3 is CASTLAGAQTDTQYF. CDR3 nucleotides: TGTGCCAGCACTCTTGCAGGGGCGCAGACAGATACGCAGTATTTT.

The J gene is TRBJ2-1, the V gene TRBV20-1; TRBD2 might be the D (6 bases). With 6 bases removed from V and 9 bases from J, the gap between germline ends came to 12 bases. Per germline, CDR1 DFQATT and CDR2 SNEGSKA (reference sequence). The CDR3 loop spans 11 amino acids. The CDR3 nucleotides read TGCAGTGCCAGACTAGTGTCTGAGCAGTTCTTC. Translating gives CSARLVSEQFF.